This T cell receptor beta chain was recovered during a study of cytotoxic CD8 clonotypes in ibrutinib-treated CLL. V lost 10 bases to trimming and J lost 7 bases; unmatched junction nucleotides: 11. Per germline, CDR1 MDHEN and CDR2 SYDVKM. This CDR3 has 14 amino acids. Study-level results: Clonotypes that were public were uncommon, and they contracted or stayed stable on treatment.

Sequenced by immunoSEQ multiplex PCR; TCRdb stores in-frame clones only, minus some. The sample records more than 200,000 clones, 70% being singletons. Details on this clone: Antigen specificity is unknown.

This chain uses TRBV28 with TRBJ2-2; 8 bases fit TRBD2. The TCR comes from a human donor with chronic lymphocytic leukemia. The starting material was PBMCs, obtained after 24 months of ibrutinib treatment. CDR3 in amino acids: CANSPGGRFGELFF. In nucleotides, the CDR3 is TGTGCCAACTCACCGGGGGGGCGTTTCGGGGAGCTGTTTTTT.